A single sample is the source of the 14 T cell receptor beta chains below, sequenced in a study of monozygotic twins with cystic fibrosis. This table comes from immunoSEQ multiplex PCR, and its TCRdb copy is limited to in-frame clones, with some not included. The sample has 30,000 to 35,000 clones, under 70% seen once. Sequenced material: blood. The source is a girl under 18 with cystic fibrosis.

The sample holds one count of this clone. The rearrangement uses TRBV5-4 and TRBJ1-1; 7 nucleotides agree with TRBD1. The trim removed 0 bases at V and 5 bases at J, leaving 4 bases unmatched. This CDR3 comprises 14 residues. The germline V gene encodes CDR1 SGHNT and CDR2 YYREEE (reference sequence). The CDR3 sequence: CASSLDRGGTEAFF. CDR3 sequence (DNA): TGTGCCAGCAGCTTGGACAGGGGAGGAACTGAAGCTTTCTTT.

The chain carries TRBV7-8 and TRBJ2-1; perhaps TRBD2 as D (5 bases). V dropped 5 bases and J dropped 9 bases, with 11 bases sitting between them. The V gene's germline CDR1 is SGHVS and CDR2 FQNEAQ. The CDR3 is 12 residues long. The CDR3 spells CASSLGGGEQFF. For the CDR3, the DNA is TGTGCCAGCAGCCTAGGAGGAGGTGAGCAGTTCTTC.

The chain has TRBV23-1 and TRBJ2-5, with D perhaps matching TRBD1 (6 bases). TRBV23-1 qualifies as an ORF whose function is uncertain. CDR3 length: 13 residues. The V gene lost 8 bases and the J gene lost 4 bases, with 14 bases spanning the gap. The CDR3 DNA reads as TGCGCCAGCGGCCGGCAGGGGCGAGAGACCCAGTACTTC. Its protein is CASGRQGRETQYF.

The rearrangement links TRBV6-5 to TRBJ2-1, with 7 bases that match TRBD2. With 4 bases clipped from V and 6 bases from J, the junction kept 9 bases outside the gene matches. This CDR3 contains 15 residues. Germline CDR1 is MNHEY and CDR2 is SVGAGI. The CDR3 region has the DNA TGTGCCAGCAGTTCTACTTTAGCGGGTCTCAATGAGCAGTTCTTC. Its protein product is CASSSTLAGLNEQFF.

The chain combines TRBV27 with TRBJ2-1; D may be TRBD2 (5 bases). V was trimmed by 7 bases and J by 8 bases, leaving 12 bases between them. This CDR3 comprises 12 residues. CDR1 is MNHEY, CDR2 SMNVEV, per germline (reference sequence). CDR3: CASTGLSDEQFF. CDR3 in DNA: TGTGCCAGCACCGGACTTTCAGATGAGCAGTTCTTC.

This clone was counted between two and nine times. This chain joins TRBV7-9 and TRBJ2-1; D is unclear. Looked up from germline, CDR1 is SEHNR and CDR2 is FQNEAQ (reference sequence). The CDR3 sequence is 15 residues long. The V gene lost 5 bases and the J gene lost 0 bases, with 11 bases spanning the gap. The CDR3 region has the DNA TGTGCCAGCAGCGCTAGTGGAAGCTCCTACAATGAGCAGTTCTTC. It encodes CASSASGSSYNEQFF.

The chain employs TRBV9 and TRBJ2-7, with 7 bases matching TRBD1. This CDR3 is built from 14 residues. CDR1 and CDR2 from the germline V gene are SGDLS and YYNGEE. V shed 3 bases, J shed 3 bases, and the junction held 6 bases outside the gene matches. CDR3 sequence reads: CASSALPGGYEQYF. For the CDR3, the DNA is TGTGCCAGCAGCGCTTTACCAGGGGGCTACGAGCAGTACTTC.

V is TRBV6-5 and J is TRBJ1-1; D not resolved. CDR1 is MNHEY, CDR2 SVGAGI, per germline. Trimming pared 0 bases from V and 2 bases from J, leaving 13 bases between. The CDR3 loop spans 16 amino acids. CDR3 sequence reads: CASSYSSGKYNTEAFF. CDR3 DNA sequence: TGTGCCAGCAGTTACTCGAGTGGGAAATATAACACTGAAGCTTTCTTT.

This clone was observed once. J is TRBJ2-3 and V is TRBV9, with a possible D match to TRBD1 (6 bases). The CDR3 is 15 residues long. The germline gives CDR1 SGDLS, CDR2 YYNGEE. V was pared by 0 bases and J by 5 bases, with 13 bases between. This CDR3 is CASSVGWSRGDTQYF. The CDR3 nucleotides read TGTGCCAGCAGCGTAGGTTGGTCCAGGGGAGATACGCAGTATTTT. Variable domain in full (rest from reference TRBV9 and TRBJ2-3): DSGVTQTPKHLITATGQRVTLRCSPRSGDLSVYWYQQSLDQGLQFLIQYYNGEERAKGNILERFSAQQFPDLHSELNLSSLELGDSALYFCASSVGWSRGDTQYFGPGTRLTVL.

The rearrangement links TRBV6-5 to TRBJ1-3, with TRBD1 matching 7 bases. V shed 4 bases, J shed 0 bases, and the junction held 3 bases outside the gene matches. This CDR3 has 15 residues. The V gene's germline CDR1 is MNHEY and CDR2 SVGAGI. The CDR3 region has the DNA TGTGCCAGCAGTTCGGACAGGAACTCTGGAAACACCATATATTTT. It is translated as CASSSDRNSGNTIYF.

The count of this clone is one. V usage is TRBV7-9 and J usage is TRBJ1-4; TRBD1 aligns across 11 bases. Germline CDR1 reads SEHNR; CDR2 reads FQNEAQ (reference sequence). V trimming: 4 bases; J trimming: 6 bases; junction bases outside the gene matches: 13. CDR3 length equals 18 residues. This CDR3 is CASSSSGTGGWLDEKLFF. CDR3 bases: TGTGCCAGCAGCTCCTCCGGGACAGGGGGATGGTTAGATGAAAAACTGTTTTTT.

The rearrangement links TRBV15 to TRBJ1-2, with D hard to call. The germline gives CDR1 LNHNV, CDR2 YYDKDF (reference sequence). V was pared by 1 base and J by 4 bases, with 13 bases between. The CDR3 spans 15 residues. For the CDR3, the DNA is TGTGCCACCAGCAGAGGCGCGGCTGCCCTCTATGGCTACACCTTC. Residues: CATSRGAAALYGYTF.

This chain uses TRBV2 with TRBJ2-7; 7 bases align to TRBD1. After removal of 6 bases from V and 0 bases from J, the junction contained 5 bases not matched to a gene. The CDR3 runs 14 residues. Germline assignment: CDR1 SNHLY and CDR2 FYNNEI. The CDR3: CASRTTGSSYEQYF. The CDR3 nucleotides are TGTGCCAGCAGGACGACAGGGTCCTCCTACGAGCAGTACTTC.

The chain combines TRBV4-3 with TRBJ2-3; 8 nucleotides match TRBD2. The V gene end was trimmed by 0 bases and the J gene end by 9 bases; junction bases not matched to a gene: 5. The CDR3 covers 14 residues. CDR1 LGHNA and CDR2 YSLEER come from the germline V gene. The DNA of the CDR3 is TGCGCCAGCAGCCAAGACTTAGCGGGACGGACGCAGTATTTT. The encoded protein is CASSQDLAGRTQYF.